The source of this T cell receptor (beta chain) is a study of T and B cells in COVID-19 patients. This clonotype is medium-sized. TRB rearrangements were amplified by multiplex PCR with BIOMED2 TRB-A/B primers. TCRdb re-analysed the multiplex PCR reads in MiXCR, keeping a single row per CDR3 protein. The sample consists of 7,500 to 9,500 distinct CDR3 sequences, about 28% of them appearing once. Each TRB amplification used roughly 240-550 ng of genomic DNA from blood. The CDR3 has 12 amino acids. Germline V lookup: CDR1 LNHDA, CDR2 SQIVND (reference sequence). V was trimmed by 10 bases and J by 5 bases, leaving 12 bases between them.

The rearrangement joins TRBV19 to TRBJ1-5, with D maybe TRBD1 (5 bases). This TCR came from a human donor who had recovered from COVID-19. Sequencing was done on a sample of blood. The CDR3 coding sequence is TGTGCCACCCGCCGGGGGGATCAGCCCCAGCATTTT. Translating gives CATRRGDQPQHF.